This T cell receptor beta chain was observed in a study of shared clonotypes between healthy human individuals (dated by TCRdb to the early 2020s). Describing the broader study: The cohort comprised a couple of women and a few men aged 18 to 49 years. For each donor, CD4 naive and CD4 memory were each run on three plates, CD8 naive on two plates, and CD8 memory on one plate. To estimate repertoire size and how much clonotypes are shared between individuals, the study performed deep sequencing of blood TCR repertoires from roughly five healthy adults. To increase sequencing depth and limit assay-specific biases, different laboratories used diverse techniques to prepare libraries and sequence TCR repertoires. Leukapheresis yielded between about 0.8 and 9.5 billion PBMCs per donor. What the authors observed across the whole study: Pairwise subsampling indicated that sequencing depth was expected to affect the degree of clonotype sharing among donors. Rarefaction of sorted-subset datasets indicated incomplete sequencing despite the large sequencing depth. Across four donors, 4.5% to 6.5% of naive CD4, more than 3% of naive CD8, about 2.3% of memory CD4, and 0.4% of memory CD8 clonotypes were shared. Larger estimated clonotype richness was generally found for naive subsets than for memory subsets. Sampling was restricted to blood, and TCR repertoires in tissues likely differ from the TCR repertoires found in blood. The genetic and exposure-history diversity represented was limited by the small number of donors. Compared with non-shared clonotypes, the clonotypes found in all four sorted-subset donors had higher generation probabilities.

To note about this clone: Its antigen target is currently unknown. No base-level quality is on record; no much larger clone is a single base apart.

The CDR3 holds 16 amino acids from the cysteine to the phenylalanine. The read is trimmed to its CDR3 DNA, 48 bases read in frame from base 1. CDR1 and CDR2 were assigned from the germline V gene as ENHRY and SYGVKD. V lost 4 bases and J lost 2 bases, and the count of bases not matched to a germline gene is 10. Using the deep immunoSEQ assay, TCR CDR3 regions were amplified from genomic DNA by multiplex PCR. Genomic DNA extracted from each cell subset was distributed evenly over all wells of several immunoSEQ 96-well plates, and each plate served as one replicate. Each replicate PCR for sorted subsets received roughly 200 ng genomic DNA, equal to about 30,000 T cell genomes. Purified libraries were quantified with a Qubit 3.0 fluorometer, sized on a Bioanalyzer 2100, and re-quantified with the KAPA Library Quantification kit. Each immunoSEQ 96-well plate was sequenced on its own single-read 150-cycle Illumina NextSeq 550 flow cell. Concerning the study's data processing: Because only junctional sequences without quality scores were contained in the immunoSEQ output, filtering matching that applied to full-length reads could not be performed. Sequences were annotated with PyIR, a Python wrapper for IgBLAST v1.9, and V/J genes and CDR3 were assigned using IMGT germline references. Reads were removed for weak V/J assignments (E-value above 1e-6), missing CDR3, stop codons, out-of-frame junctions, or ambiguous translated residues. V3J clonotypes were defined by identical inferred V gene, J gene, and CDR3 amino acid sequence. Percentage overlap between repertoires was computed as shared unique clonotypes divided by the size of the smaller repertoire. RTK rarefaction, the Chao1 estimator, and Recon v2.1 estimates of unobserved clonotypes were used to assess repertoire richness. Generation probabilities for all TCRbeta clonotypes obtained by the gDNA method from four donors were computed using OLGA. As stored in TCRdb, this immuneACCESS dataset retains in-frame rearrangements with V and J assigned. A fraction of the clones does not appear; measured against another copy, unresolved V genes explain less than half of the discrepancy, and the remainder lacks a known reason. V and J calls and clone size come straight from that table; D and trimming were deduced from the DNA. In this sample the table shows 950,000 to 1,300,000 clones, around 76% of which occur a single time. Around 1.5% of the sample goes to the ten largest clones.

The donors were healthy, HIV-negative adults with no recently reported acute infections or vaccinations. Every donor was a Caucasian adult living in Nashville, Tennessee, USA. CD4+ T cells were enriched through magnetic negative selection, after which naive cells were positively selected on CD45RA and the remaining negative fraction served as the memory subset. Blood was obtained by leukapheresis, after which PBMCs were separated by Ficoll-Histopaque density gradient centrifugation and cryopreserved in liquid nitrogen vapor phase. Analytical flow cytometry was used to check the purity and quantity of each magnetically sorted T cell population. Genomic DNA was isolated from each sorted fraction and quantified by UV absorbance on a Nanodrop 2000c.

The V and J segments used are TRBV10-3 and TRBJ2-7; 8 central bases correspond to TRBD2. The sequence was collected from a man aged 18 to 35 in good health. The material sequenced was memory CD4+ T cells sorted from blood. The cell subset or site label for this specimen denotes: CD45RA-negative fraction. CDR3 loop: CAISGHISGKTYEQYF. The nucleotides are TGTGCCATCAGTGGGCATATTAGCGGGAAAACCTACGAGCAGTACTTC.